A selection of T cell receptor beta chains follows, all from one sample in a study of blood T cell repertoires in COVID-19. Profiling relied on immunoSEQ multiplex PCR, and the TCRdb table lists in-frame clones only, not all of them. The table lists 95,000 to 130,000 clones, approximately 84% of them singletons. The sample was peripheral blood. These receptors were collected from a man between 65 and 85 years old with active or convalescent COVID-19. Both conserved end residues are part of each CDR3. The order of the fields is D gene, clone size, J gene, V gene, CDR3 DNA, CDR3 protein. The D gene is left open where the match is weak. The size entry is marked missing in some rows and otherwise reads once, few, many or a size class.

D: TRBD1; size: few; J: TRBJ1-2; V: TRBV7-9; DNA: TGTGCCAGCAGCTCCCAAGGGACAGGGATTGCGTATGGCTACACCTTC; CDR3: CASSSQGTGIAYGYTF
D: -; size: -; J: TRBJ2-3; V: TRBV19; DNA: TGTGCCAGTAGTATCCGACTAGGGGCCACAGATACGCAGTATTTT; CDR3: CASSIRLGATDTQYF
D: TRBD2; size: -; J: TRBJ2-3; V: TRBV7-8; DNA: TGTGCCAGCAGCCCCGGTTCTAGGACTAGCGGAACCACAGATACGCAGTATTTT; CDR3: CASSPGSRTSGTTDTQYF
D: TRBD2; size: -; J: TRBJ2-3; V: TRBV7-3; DNA: TGTGCCAGCAGCCCCGGGACTAGCCAAAGCACAGATACGCAGTATTTT; CDR3: CASSPGTSQSTDTQYF
D: TRBD1; size: -; J: TRBJ2-3; V: TRBV24-1; DNA: TGTGCCACCAGTGATTTCGGGACAGGGACAGATACGCAGTATTTT; CDR3: CATSDFGTGTDTQYF
D: -; size: -; J: TRBJ1-1; V: TRBV14; DNA: TGTGCCAGCAGCCAAGTTGGCAGGGCGACTGAAGCTTTCTTT; CDR3: CASSQVGRATEAFF
D: TRBD2; size: -; J: TRBJ2-2; V: TRBV13; DNA: TGTGCCAGCAGCTTATACCCCCAGGGACTAGCGAAAATACTTCTTAAGGGGGAGCTGTTTTTT; CDR3: CASSLYPQGLAKILLKGELFF
D: -; size: few; J: TRBJ2-1; V: TRBV19; DNA: TGTGCCAGTACCACAACCGGGGGTGGGAATGAGCAGTTCTTC; CDR3: CASTTTGGGNEQFF
D: -; size: few; J: TRBJ2-7; V: TRBV18; DNA: TGTGCCAGCTCACCGAACGGGAACTCCTACGAGCAGTACTTC; CDR3: CASSPNGNSYEQYF
D: -; size: -; J: TRBJ2-5; V: TRBV7-6; DNA: TGTGCCAGCAGCTTACTGTCCCGAGCTGAGACCCAGTACTTC; CDR3: CASSLLSRAETQYF
D: TRBD2; size: -; J: TRBJ2-3; V: TRBV9; DNA: TGTGCCAGCAGCGTAGTCGCGGGAGGACCGGGACTAGCGGGATTGTCTCCGCAGTATTTT; CDR3: CASSVVAGGPGLAGLSPQYF
D: -; size: -; J: TRBJ1-5; V: TRBV5-1; DNA: TGCGCCAGCAGCTTGGAAATAGATCAGCCCCAGCATTTT; CDR3: CASSLEIDQPQHF
D: TRBD1; size: -; J: TRBJ1-2; V: TRBV30; DNA: TGTGCCTGGAGTGTAAGGACAGGGGGTGAAGGCTACACCTTC; CDR3: CAWSVRTGGEGYTF
D: -; size: -; J: TRBJ2-1; V: TRBV11-2; DNA: TGTGCCAGCAGCTTAATGTCCGGACAGATCTCCTACAATGAGCAGTTCTTC; CDR3: CASSLMSGQISYNEQFF
D: TRBD1; size: -; J: TRBJ1-6; V: TRBV9; DNA: TGTGCCAGCAGCCCACGGGACAGGGAGGGTTCACCCCTCCACTTT; CDR3: CASSPRDREGSPLHF
D: TRBD1; size: once; J: TRBJ1-5; V: TRBV5-1; DNA: TGCGCCAGCAGCTGGGGACAGGGGCGTAATCAGCCCCAGCATTTT; CDR3: CASSWGQGRNQPQHF
D: -; size: few; J: TRBJ2-2; V: TRBV4-2; DNA: TGTGCCAGCAGCCAAGATGGTGGGCCAACCGGGGAGCTGTTTTTT; CDR3: CASSQDGGPTGELFF
D: -; size: once; J: TRBJ2-7; V: TRBV7-2; DNA: TGTGCCAGCAGCGGACAAACCTCATTTACACGGGACTTC; CDR3: CASSGQTSFTRDF
D: TRBD2; size: few; J: TRBJ2-5; V: TRBV11-2; DNA: TGTGCCAGCAGCTTAGGATCGGCGGGAGGGCAGGAGACCCAGTACTTC; CDR3: CASSLGSAGGQETQYF
D: TRBD1; size: -; J: TRBJ2-7; V: TRBV5-1; DNA: TGCGCCAGCAGCAATCGACAGGGGACTCAGGAGCAGTACTTC; CDR3: CASSNRQGTQEQYF
D: TRBD2; size: -; J: TRBJ2-1; V: TRBV28; DNA: TGTGCCAGCAGACCCATCGCGGGAGGGTTATACAATGAGCAGTTCTTC; CDR3: CASRPIAGGLYNEQFF
D: -; size: -; J: TRBJ1-2; V: TRBV7-9; DNA: TGTGCCAGCAGCCCACAGGGTTTGGATGGCTACACCTTC; CDR3: CASSPQGLDGYTF
D: -; size: -; J: TRBJ1-1; V: TRBV5-8; DNA: TGTGCCAGCAGCTTGAGGGGACAGAACACTGAAGCTTTCTTT; CDR3: CASSLRGQNTEAFF
D: TRBD1; size: -; J: TRBJ1-1; V: TRBV5-1; DNA: TGCGCCAGCAGCTTGGCCGGGACAGGGGCGAACACTGAAGCTTTCTTT; CDR3: CASSLAGTGANTEAFF
D: TRBD1; size: few; J: TRBJ1-5; V: TRBV19; DNA: TGTGCCAGTAGTAGGAAGGACAGGGGATTCGATCAGCCCCAGCATTTT; CDR3: CASSRKDRGFDQPQHF
D: -; size: -; J: TRBJ1-1; V: TRBV11-3; DNA: TGTGCCAGCAGCTTTACGGCAGGGCGGTACACTGAAGCTTTCTTT; CDR3: CASSFTAGRYTEAFF
D: TRBD1; size: few; J: TRBJ1-1; V: TRBV2; DNA: TGTGCCAGCAGTACCGAACAGGGGGCGCGAACTGAAGCTTTCTTT; CDR3: CASSTEQGARTEAFF
D: -; size: -; J: TRBJ2-3; V: TRBV4-3; DNA: TGCGCCAGCAGCCAACTACTCTCAGATACGCAGTATTTT; CDR3: CASSQLLSDTQYF
D: -; size: -; J: TRBJ2-5; V: TRBV11-3; DNA: TGTGCCAGCAGCTCAGGTACCAAACAAGAGACCCAGTACTTC; CDR3: CASSSGTKQETQYF
D: -; size: -; J: TRBJ1-1; V: TRBV20-1; DNA: TGCAGTGTCAGAGGCCCACCTGAAGCTTTCTTT; CDR3: CSVRGPPEAFF
D: -; size: -; J: TRBJ1-1; V: TRBV5-1; DNA: TGCGCCAGCAGCACCGCCGGGGTCGAGAACACTGAAGCTTTCTTT; CDR3: CASSTAGVENTEAFF
D: -; size: -; J: TRBJ2-1; V: TRBV7-2; DNA: TGTGCCAGCAGCCAAGGGGCCCAGTACAATGAGCAGTTCTTC; CDR3: CASSQGAQYNEQFF
D: -; size: few; J: TRBJ2-1; V: TRBV10-3; DNA: TGTGCCATCAGTGGACTCACCACCTACAATGAGCAGTTCTTC; CDR3: CAISGLTTYNEQFF
D: TRBD1; size: -; J: TRBJ1-6; V: TRBV30; DNA: TGTGCCTGGAGTGCGCAGGGGGCCGGTTCACCCCTCCACTTT; CDR3: CAWSAQGAGSPLHF
D: TRBD1; size: once; J: TRBJ1-4; V: TRBV19; DNA: TGTGCCAGTAGTTTTCAGGGGGCGGAAAAACTGTTTTTT; CDR3: CASSFQGAEKLFF
D: -; size: -; J: TRBJ1-4; V: TRBV6-2/TRBV6-3; DNA: TGTGCCAGCAGTGAGACAGACTTTAATGAAAAACTGTTTTTT; CDR3: CASSETDFNEKLFF
D: -; size: few; J: TRBJ2-6; V: TRBV11-2; DNA: TGTGCCAGCAGCGCGCCCCCTGGGGCCAACGTCCTGACTTTC; CDR3: CASSAPPGANVLTF
D: -; size: once; J: TRBJ2-7; V: TRBV19; DNA: TGTGCCAGTAGTATCGAGGGTCCGTCCTACGAGCAGTACTTC; CDR3: CASSIEGPSYEQYF
D: -; size: -; J: TRBJ2-7; V: TRBV3-1/TRBV3-2; DNA: TGTGCCAGCAGCCGGGACACCAGCTCCTACGAGCAGTACTTC; CDR3: CASSRDTSSYEQYF
D: TRBD2; size: -; J: TRBJ2-5; V: TRBV6-2/TRBV6-3; DNA: TGTGCCAGCAGTTACTCAACCGGGACTAGCGGGAGGGTGTGGACCCAGTACTTC; CDR3: CASSYSTGTSGRVWTQYF
D: -; size: -; J: TRBJ1-2; V: TRBV6-1; DNA: TGTGCCAGCAGTGAAATGACAGCGTCGGGTGGCTACACCTTC; CDR3: CASSEMTASGGYTF
D: TRBD1; size: few; J: TRBJ2-2; V: TRBV12-5; DNA: TGTGCTAGTGGTACAGGGGTGTCGACCGGGGAGCTGTTTTTT; CDR3: CASGTGVSTGELFF
D: TRBD1; size: -; J: TRBJ2-7; V: TRBV4-3; DNA: TGCGCCAGCAGCCAAGCCCCCGGGACAGCCAGCTCCTCCTACGAGCAGTACTTC; CDR3: CASSQAPGTASSSYEQYF
D: -; size: -; J: TRBJ1-5; V: TRBV6-5; DNA: TGTGCCAGCAGTCCCGACAGACTCAATCAGCCCCAGCATTTT; CDR3: CASSPDRLNQPQHF
D: TRBD1; size: -; J: TRBJ1-6; V: TRBV6-5; DNA: TGTGCCAGCAGCCAGGGGGATCCCAAGAATTCACCCCTCCACTTT; CDR3: CASSQGDPKNSPLHF
D: TRBD1; size: -; J: TRBJ1-1; V: TRBV18; DNA: TGTGCCAGCTCACGCACCGGGACAGGGTTGAGTGAAGCTTTCTTT; CDR3: CASSRTGTGLSEAFF
D: TRBD1; size: -; J: TRBJ1-1; V: TRBV7-9; DNA: TGTGCCAGCAGCTTGGCGCAGGGGACAGGGGAGGGCCGGAACACTGAAGCTTTCTTT; CDR3: CASSLAQGTGEGRNTEAFF
D: TRBD2; size: -; J: TRBJ2-2; V: TRBV6-2/TRBV6-3; DNA: TGTGCCAGCAGTCCAACTAGCGGGGGGACCGGGGAGCTGTTTTTT; CDR3: CASSPTSGGTGELFF
D: TRBD1; size: -; J: TRBJ1-1; V: TRBV5-6; DNA: TGTGCCAGCAGCGACACGCCCGGGACAGGGAGGGGGAACACTGAAGCTTTCTTT; CDR3: CASSDTPGTGRGNTEAFF
D: -; size: -; J: TRBJ1-3; V: TRBV11-3; DNA: TGTGCCAGCAGCTTACCAGGTAGCTCTGGAAACACCATATATTTT; CDR3: CASSLPGSSGNTIYF
D: -; size: -; J: TRBJ1-4; V: TRBV5-4; DNA: TGTGCCAGCAGCTTGGCGGGACTTAATGAAAAACTGTTTTTT; CDR3: CASSLAGLNEKLFF
D: -; size: -; J: TRBJ1-1; V: TRBV7-2; DNA: TGTGCCAGCAGCAACACCCGAGGGGGGAACACTGAAGCTTTCTTT; CDR3: CASSNTRGGNTEAFF